The source of this TCR beta chain is a study of shared clonotypes between healthy human individuals. Trimming removed 3 bases at V and 0 bases at J, with 9 bases between. The CDR3 contains 14 residues. Germline CDR1 and CDR2: KGHSH and LQKENI. Produced via immunoSEQ multiplex PCR; TCRdb's table is partial and in-frame only. The table lists about 1.5 million clones, 95% to 99% of them singletons. The sample taken for sequencing was naive CD4+ T cells sorted from blood. Subset described: CD45RA+ positively selected. This sequence originates from a man under 40 in good health. This chain uses TRBV18 with TRBJ2-7; D ambiguous. This chain's CDR3 is CASSPLPLSYEQYF. CDR3 nucleotides: TGTGCCAGCTCACCCCTGCCCCTCTCCTACGAGCAGTACTTC.